This entry lists 20 T cell receptor beta chains sequenced from one sample in a study of regulatory T cells in long-lasting Graves disease. The time point is: newly diagnosed GD, antithyroid drugs for less than 3 months. From PBMCs, RNA was extracted and then used to make the TCR library. Relying on iRepertoire HTBI primers and Arm-PCR of CDR3 regions, the team built TCR beta libraries. MiXCR, run by TCRdb on the multiplex PCR reads, gives a single entry per CDR3 protein. This table has approximately 230,000 distinct CDR3 sequences, about 16% appearing once. The source was peripheral blood mononuclear cells (PBMCs), collected at new diagnosis, from a patient treated with antithyroid drugs. The source is a female donor with Graves disease.

This clonotype was observed many times. The chain has TRBV28 and TRBJ2-3; 9 nucleotides line up with TRBD2. Germline CDR1 reads MDHEN; CDR2 reads SYDVKM. The CDR3 loop spans 17 amino acids. V lost 7 bases to trimming and J lost 2 bases; unmatched junction nucleotides: 13. The CDR3 sequence is CASIKILAGSHTDTQYF. In DNA form, the CDR3 reads TGTGCCAGCATCAAGATCCTAGCGGGGTCTCACACAGATACGCAGTATTTT. The variable domain in full, with the rest retrieved from reference TRBV28 and TRBJ2-3, is DVKVTQSSRYLVKRTGEKVFLECVQDMDHENMFWYRQDPGLGLRLIYFSYDVKMKEKGDIPEGYSVSREKKERFSLILESASTNQTSMYLCASIKILAGSHTDTQYFGPGTRLTVL.

Many counts were recorded for this clonotype. The chain is built from TRBV18 and TRBJ1-1; D is undetermined. The CDR3 is 13 residues long. Trimming took 1 base from V and 2 from J, leaving 5 bases between them. Germline CDR1 reads KGHSH; CDR2 reads LQKENI. This CDR3 reads CASSPQRNTEAFF. The CDR3 DNA sequence: TGTGCCAGCTCACCACAGAGAAACACTGAAGCTTTCTTT.

The chain employs TRBV5-4 and TRBJ2-2, with TRBD2 matching over 10 bases. The CDR3 contains 16 residues. V shed 1 base and J 6 bases; nucleotides not matched to a gene: 6. The germline CDR1 and CDR2 sequences are SGHNT and YYREEE (reference sequence). The CDR3 sequence: CASSLWVAGGSGELFF. CDR3 DNA sequence: TGTGCCAGCAGCTTGTGGGTAGCGGGAGGATCCGGGGAGCTGTTTTTT.

A word on this clonotype: A far larger clone is one base from this, pointing to a likely read error. The chain joins TRBV12-3 or TRBV12-4 to TRBJ2-5; D remains ambiguous. The J call may be incorrect, as the DNA end agrees better with TRBJ2-1. CDR3 size: 15 residues. CDR3 coding DNA: TGTGTCAGCAGTTTACGGCCGTCCTCCTACAATGAGCAGTTCTTC. Its protein is CVSSLRPSSYNEQFF.

This clonotype was detected only a few times. This rearrangement joins TRBV11-2 to TRBJ2-7, with 8 bases matching TRBD1. The germline gives CDR1 SGHAT, CDR2 FQNNGV. The ends lost 1 base at V and 7 bases at J; junction bases unmatched: 15. This CDR3 region has 17 residues. CDR3 DNA sequence: TGTGCCAGCAGCTTAGGAGGCTGGGGACAGGTCCTTAGGGAGCAGTACTTC. Amino acids: CASSLGGWGQVLREQYF.

In its sample, this clonotype was seen a few times. The CDR3 does not end in the conserved phenylalanine or tryptophan, so this is likely a read error. The rearrangement joins TRBV20-1 to TRBJ2-1; tentative D call: TRBD2 (7 bases). V was trimmed by 0 bases and J by 5 bases, leaving 11 bases between them. The germline gives CDR1 DFQATT, CDR2 SNEGSKA (reference sequence). The CDR3 contains 14 residues. This CDR3 is CSARDGGRDNEQFL. Written as DNA, the CDR3 is TGCAGTGCTAGAGACGGGGGGCGGGACAATGAGCAGTTCCTC.

Comments on this clonotype: This could be a read error, since a much larger clone is one nucleotide away. This rearrangement joins TRBV10-3 to TRBJ1-1; 7 bases are shared with TRBD1. CDR1 is ENHRY and CDR2 is SYGVKD in the germline V gene. This CDR3 spans 13 amino acids. The CDR3 sequence: CAVSEGQYTEAFF. CDR3 sequence (DNA): TGTGCCGTCAGTGAGGGACAGTACACTGAAGCTTTCTTT.

This chain connects TRBV6-4 to TRBJ2-6; TRBD2 is a possible D gene (5 bases). Germline V gene data show CDR1 as MRHNA and CDR2 as SNTAGT. This CDR3 contains 17 residues. Trimming took off 2 bases at V and 2 bases at J, with 13 bases between the two ends. CDR3 loop: CASSDPRWRAGANVLTF. DNA of the CDR3: TGTGCCAGCAGTGACCCCAGGTGGCGGGCTGGGGCCAACGTCCTGACTTTC.

CDR3 protein: CLVRSPQGAGEAFF. CDR3 DNA: TGCCTTGTACGGAGCCCACAGGGGGCGGGTGAAGCTTTCTTT. The V and J genes are TRBV20-1 and TRBJ1-1, with TRBD1 identical over 9 bases. The germline V gene encodes CDR1 DFQATT and CDR2 SNEGSKA (reference sequence). This CDR3 has 14 amino acids.

This clonotype showed up many times. V usage is TRBV30 and J usage is TRBJ1-5; 9 bases are shared with TRBD1. This CDR3 is 16 amino acids long. Per the germline V gene, CDR1 is GTSNPN and CDR2 is SVGIG (reference sequence). V trimming: 3 bases; J trimming: 5 bases; junction bases outside the gene matches: 11. The CDR3 DNA sequence: TGTGCCTGGAGCGTACCCGGACAGGGGTGGGATCAGCCCCAGCATTTT. Translated: CAWSVPGQGWDQPQHF.

This clonotype has ten or more counts. The CDR3 sequence: CASSPGVAGGPVSYNEQFF. The CDR3 nucleotides are TGCGCCAGCAGCCCCGGAGTAGCGGGAGGGCCAGTCTCCTACAATGAGCAGTTCTTC. V and J are TRBV4-1 and TRBJ2-1; 11 bases fit TRBD2. The CDR3 length is 19 residues. V trimming: 4 bases; J trimming: 0 bases; junction bases outside the gene matches: 11. Germline V gene lookup returns CDR1 MGHRA and CDR2 YSYEKL.

The table lists this clonotype with many counts. This sequence joins TRBV29-1 and TRBJ2-7; D remains ambiguous. The CDR3 is made up of 14 amino acids. V dropped 1 base and J dropped 3 bases, with 13 bases sitting between them. Germline V gives CDR1 SQVTM, CDR2 ANQGSEA. For the CDR3, the DNA is TGCAGCGTTGAAGGAACAGCAAAACACTACGAGCAGTACTTC. It translates to CSVEGTAKHYEQYF.

This clonotype was counted between two and nine times. The J gene is TRBJ2-2, the V gene TRBV9, with 10 bases identical to TRBD2. V was clipped by 4 bases and J by 3 bases; unmatched bases: 6. Germline V gene sequence: CDR1 SGDLS, CDR2 YYNGEE. This CDR3 spans 16 amino acids. This CDR3 reads CASSSPSGRDTGELFF. Written as DNA, the CDR3 is TGTGCCAGCAGCTCCCCTAGCGGGAGAGACACCGGGGAGCTGTTTTTT.

CDR3 residues: CASRPEQGGKLFF. The CDR3 DNA follows: TGTGCCAGCAGGCCAGAACAGGGCGGGAAACTGTTTTTT. The rearrangement joins TRBV6-2 or TRBV6-3 to TRBJ1-4; D possibly corresponds to TRBD1 (6 bases). This CDR3 is built from 13 residues. V gave up 6 bases and J gave up 11 bases, with 16 bases separating them. Germline-derived CDR1 and CDR2 are MNHEY and SVGEGT.

This clonotype was counted ten times or more. The rearrangement joins TRBV7-2 to TRBJ1-2; weak D call: TRBD1 (5 bases). This CDR3 has 13 residues. Germline V gene sequence: CDR1 SGHTA, CDR2 FQGNSA. The V end was cut by 4 bases, the J end by 5 bases, with 11 bases between. The CDR3 DNA is TGTGCCAGCAGCTCGCAGGGACGATATGGCTACACCTTC. Translated, it gives CASSSQGRYGYTF.

This clonotype was recorded at least ten times. V and J are TRBV29-1 and TRBJ1-1; D gene uncertain. Germline values: CDR1 SQVTM, CDR2 ANQGSEA. CDR3 length: 14 residues. Trimming took off 7 bases at V and 0 bases at J, with 15 bases between the two ends. Written as DNA, the CDR3 is TGCAGCGCTGGCGTTGGGTGGGTGAACACTGAAGCTTTCTTT. The encoded protein is CSAGVGWVNTEAFF.

This clonotype came up many times. The chain uses TRBV5-4 and TRBJ1-2; 9 positions agree with TRBD1. V lost 2 bases, J lost 0 bases, and 2 bases stayed unmatched. The CDR3 contains 15 residues. The V gene's germline CDR1 is SGHNT and CDR2 YYREEE (reference sequence). The CDR3 region is CASSLQGASNYGYTF. The CDR3 DNA is TGTGCCAGCAGCTTACAGGGGGCGTCTAACTATGGCTACACCTTC.

In DNA, the CDR3 is TGTGCCAGTAGTTCCCACCAGGGTCACACTGAAGCTTTCTTT. This codes for CASSSHQGHTEAFF. This sequence joins TRBV19 and TRBJ1-1; a possible D gene is TRBD1 (5 bases). Trimming took 5 bases from V and 3 from J, leaving 13 bases between them. CDR3 size: 14 residues. The germline CDR1 and CDR2 sequences are LNHDA and SQIVND (reference sequence).

Many counts were recorded for this clonotype. The chain links TRBV9 to TRBJ1-5; a possible D gene is TRBD1 (5 bases). Trimming left V 7 bases short and J 7 bases short, with 21 bases between. There are 15 residues in the CDR3. The germline V gene encodes CDR1 SGDLS and CDR2 YYNGEE. CDR3 nucleotides: TGTGCCAGCTGGCCCCAGGGTGCTCGGAGCCAGCCCCAGCATTTT. Translated, it gives CASWPQGARSQPQHF.

This clonotype was detected ten times or more. The chain couples TRBV18 to TRBJ2-3; 12 bases align to TRBD2. The V gene's germline CDR1 is KGHSH and CDR2 LQKENI. Trimming cost V 8 bases and J 3 bases; bases outside gene matches: 9. This CDR3 has 16 amino acids. The CDR3 protein is CASAPGTSGRTDTQYF. The CDR3 nucleotides read TGTGCCAGCGCGCCTGGCACTAGCGGGAGGACAGATACGCAGTATTTT.